The sequence of this T cell receptor beta chain was determined in a study of OX40 agonist ivuxolimab in advanced cancers. In the study overall: A diagnosis of hepatocellular carcinoma, melanoma, renal cell or head and neck cancer was present in dose-escalation patients. Mean age 60 years, range about 23 to 79; around 80% male. Of the patients, three showed partial responses, one with hepatocellular carcinoma and two with cutaneous melanoma.

Germline CDR1 is MGHRA and CDR2 is YSYEKL. With V trimmed by 0 bases and J by 3 bases, 3 bases remained unmatched. The CDR3 is 15 residues long. With respect to this clone: Its antigen is not known.

General study points: Among patients with partial responses at 0.1-3.0 mg/kg, clonal expansion was among the lowest.

The method was immunoSEQ multiplex PCR; TCRdb's version includes in-frame clones alone and lacks a portion of them. The sample yields roughly 34,000 clones, around three quarters seen once. Sequenced material: CD4+ or CD8+ T cells sorted from blood, taken in a trial of the OX40 agonist ivuxolimab. This TCR came from an adult with an advanced solid tumor such as melanoma, head and neck, liver or kidney cancer. V is TRBV4-1 and J is TRBJ2-5; 8 bases match TRBD1. In DNA, the CDR3 is TGCGCCAGCAGCCAAGAAGACAGGGGTGAAGAGACCCAGTACTTC. Its translation is CASSQEDRGEETQYF.